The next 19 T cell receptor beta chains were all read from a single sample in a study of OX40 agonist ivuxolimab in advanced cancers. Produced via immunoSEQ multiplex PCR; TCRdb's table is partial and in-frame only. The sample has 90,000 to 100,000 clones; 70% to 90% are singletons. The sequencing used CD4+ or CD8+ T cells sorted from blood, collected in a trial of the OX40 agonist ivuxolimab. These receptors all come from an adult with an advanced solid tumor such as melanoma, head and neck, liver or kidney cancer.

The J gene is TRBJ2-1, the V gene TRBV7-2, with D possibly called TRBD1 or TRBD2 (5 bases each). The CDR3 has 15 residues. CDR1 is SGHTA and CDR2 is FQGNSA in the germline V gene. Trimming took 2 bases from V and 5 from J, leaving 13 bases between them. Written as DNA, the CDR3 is TGTGCCAGCAGCTTAAGCACGTGGGGGAACAATGAGCAGTTCTTC. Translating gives CASSLSTWGNNEQFF.

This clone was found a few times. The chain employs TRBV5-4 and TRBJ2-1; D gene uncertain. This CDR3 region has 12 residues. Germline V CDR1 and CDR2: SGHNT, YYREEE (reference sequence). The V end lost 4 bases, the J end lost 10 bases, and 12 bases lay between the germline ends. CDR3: CASSEVGLEQFF. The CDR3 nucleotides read TGTGCCAGCAGCGAGGTAGGGTTAGAGCAGTTCTTC.

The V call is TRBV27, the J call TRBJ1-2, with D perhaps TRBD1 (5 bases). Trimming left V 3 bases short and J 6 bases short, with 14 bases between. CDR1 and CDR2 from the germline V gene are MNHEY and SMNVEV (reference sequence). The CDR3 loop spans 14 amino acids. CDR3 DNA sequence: TGTGCCAGCAGTTTTAAGGGACCTTGGAATGGCTACACCTTC. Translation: CASSFKGPWNGYTF.

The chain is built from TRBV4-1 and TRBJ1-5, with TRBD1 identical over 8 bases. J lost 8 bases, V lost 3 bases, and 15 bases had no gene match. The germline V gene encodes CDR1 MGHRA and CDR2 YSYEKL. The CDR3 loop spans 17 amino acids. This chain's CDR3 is CASSHGTDRVLYEPQHF. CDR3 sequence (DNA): TGCGCCAGCAGCCACGGAACGGACAGGGTCCTTTATGAGCCCCAGCATTTT.

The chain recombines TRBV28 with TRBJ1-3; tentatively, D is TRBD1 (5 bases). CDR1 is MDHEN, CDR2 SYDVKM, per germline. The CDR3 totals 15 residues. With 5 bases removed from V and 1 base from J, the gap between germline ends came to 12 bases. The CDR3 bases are TGTGCCAGCAGTCCTCCAGCAGGGTCTGGAAACACCATATATTTT. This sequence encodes CASSPPAGSGNTIYF.

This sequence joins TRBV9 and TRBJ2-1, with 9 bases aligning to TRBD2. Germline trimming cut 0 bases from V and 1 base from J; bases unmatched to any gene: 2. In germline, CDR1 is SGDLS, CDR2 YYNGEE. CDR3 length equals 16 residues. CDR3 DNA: TGTGCCAGCAGCGTAGGGCTAGCGGGGTCCTACAATGAGCAGTTCTTC. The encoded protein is CASSVGLAGSYNEQFF.

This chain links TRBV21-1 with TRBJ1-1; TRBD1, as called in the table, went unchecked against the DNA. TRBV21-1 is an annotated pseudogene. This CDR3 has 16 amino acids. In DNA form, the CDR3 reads TGTGCCAGCAGCAAAGGGAGCAGGGGGAGAAGTTGTTGGGCTTTCTTT. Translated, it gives CASSKGSRGRSCWAFF.

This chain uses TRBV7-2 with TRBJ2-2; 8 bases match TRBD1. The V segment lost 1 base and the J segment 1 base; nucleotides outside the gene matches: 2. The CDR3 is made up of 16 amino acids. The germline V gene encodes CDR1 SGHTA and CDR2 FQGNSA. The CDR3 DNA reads TGTGCCAGCAGCTTAGGACAGGGGTTGAACACCGGGGAGCTGTTTTTT. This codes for CASSLGQGLNTGELFF.

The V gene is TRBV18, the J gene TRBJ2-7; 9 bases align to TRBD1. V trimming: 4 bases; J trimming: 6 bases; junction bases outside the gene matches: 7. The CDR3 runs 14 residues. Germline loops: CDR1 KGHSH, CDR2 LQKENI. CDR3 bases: TGTGCCAGCTCACTTACCGGGACAGGGACCGAGCAGTACGTC. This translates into CASSLTGTGTEQYV.

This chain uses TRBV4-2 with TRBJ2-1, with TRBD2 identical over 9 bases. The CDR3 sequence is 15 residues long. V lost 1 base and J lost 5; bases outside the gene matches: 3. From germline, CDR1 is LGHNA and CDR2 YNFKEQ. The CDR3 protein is CASSQGSGSNNEQFF. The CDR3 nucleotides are TGTGCCAGCAGCCAAGGTAGCGGGAGTAACAATGAGCAGTTCTTC.

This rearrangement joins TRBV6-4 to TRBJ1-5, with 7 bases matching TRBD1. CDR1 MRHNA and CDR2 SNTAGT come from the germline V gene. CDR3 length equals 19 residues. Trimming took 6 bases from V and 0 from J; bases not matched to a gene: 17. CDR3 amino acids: CASSRDKDRKRYSNQPQHF. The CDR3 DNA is TGTGCCAGCAGCAGGGATAAGGACAGGAAACGCTATAGCAATCAGCCCCAGCATTTT.

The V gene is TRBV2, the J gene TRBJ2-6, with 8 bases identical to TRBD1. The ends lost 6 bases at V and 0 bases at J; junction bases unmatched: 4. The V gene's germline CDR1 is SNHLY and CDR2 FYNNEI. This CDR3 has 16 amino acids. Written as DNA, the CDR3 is TGTGCCAGCAGGGACAGGGCTTACTCTGGGGCCAACGTCCTGACTTTC. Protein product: CASRDRAYSGANVLTF.

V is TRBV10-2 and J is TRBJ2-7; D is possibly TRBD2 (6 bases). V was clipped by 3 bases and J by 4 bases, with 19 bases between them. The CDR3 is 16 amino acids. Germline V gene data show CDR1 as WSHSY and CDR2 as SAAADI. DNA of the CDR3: TGCGCCAGCAGTGACGGCCAGACTCGCGCGGGGTACGAGCAGTACTTC. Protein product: CASSDGQTRAGYEQYF.

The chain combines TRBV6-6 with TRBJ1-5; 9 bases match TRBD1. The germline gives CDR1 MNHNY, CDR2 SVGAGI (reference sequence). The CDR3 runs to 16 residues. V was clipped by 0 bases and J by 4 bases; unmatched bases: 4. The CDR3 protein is CASSYSDRGPNQPQHF. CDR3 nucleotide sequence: TGTGCCAGCAGTTACTCGGACAGGGGCCCTAATCAGCCCCAGCATTTT.

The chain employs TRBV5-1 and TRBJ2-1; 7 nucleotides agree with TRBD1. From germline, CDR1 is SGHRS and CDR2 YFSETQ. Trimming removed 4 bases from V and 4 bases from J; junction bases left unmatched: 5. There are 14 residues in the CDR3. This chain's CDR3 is CASSPGQKYNEQFF. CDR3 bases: TGCGCCAGCAGCCCGGGACAGAAGTACAATGAGCAGTTCTTC.

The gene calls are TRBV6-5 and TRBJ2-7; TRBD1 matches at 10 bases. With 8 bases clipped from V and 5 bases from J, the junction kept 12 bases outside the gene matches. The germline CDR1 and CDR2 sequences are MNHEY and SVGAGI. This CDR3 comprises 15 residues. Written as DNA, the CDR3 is TGTGCCAGCGGCCTTGGGGGACAGGGGAGCAACGAGCAGTACTTC. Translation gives CASGLGGQGSNEQYF.

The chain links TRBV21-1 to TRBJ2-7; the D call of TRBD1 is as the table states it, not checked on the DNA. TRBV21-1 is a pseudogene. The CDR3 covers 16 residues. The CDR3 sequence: CASSSQGERSSYEQYF. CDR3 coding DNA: TGTGCCAGCAGCTCACAGGGGGAAAGGAGCTCCTACGAGCAGTACTTC.

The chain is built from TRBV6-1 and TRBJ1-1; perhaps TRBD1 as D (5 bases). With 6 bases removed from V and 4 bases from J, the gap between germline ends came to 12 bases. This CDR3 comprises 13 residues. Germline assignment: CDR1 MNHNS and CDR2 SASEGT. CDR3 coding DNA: TGTGCCAGCAGGGACACCCAAGGCACTGAAGCTTTCTTT. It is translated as CASRDTQGTEAFF.

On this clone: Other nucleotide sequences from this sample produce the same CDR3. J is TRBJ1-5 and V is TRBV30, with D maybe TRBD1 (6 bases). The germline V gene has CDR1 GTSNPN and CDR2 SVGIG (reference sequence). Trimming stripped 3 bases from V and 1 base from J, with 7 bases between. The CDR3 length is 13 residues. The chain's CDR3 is CAWSGGSNQPQHF. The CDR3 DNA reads TGTGCCTGGAGCGGGGGCAGCAATCAGCCCCAGCATTTT. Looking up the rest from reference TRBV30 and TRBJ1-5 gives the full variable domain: SQTIHQWPATLVQPVGSPLSLECTVEGTSNPNLYWYRQAAGRGLQLLFYSVGIGQISSEVPQNLSASRPQDRQFILSSKKLLLSDSGFYLCAWSGGSNQPQHFGDGTRLSIL.